Reported below is one T cell receptor beta chain. Germline assignment: CDR1 SQVTM and CDR2 ANQGSEA. The CDR3 length is 14 residues. The V and J ends lost 3 bases and 1 base respectively, with 12 bases between them. These data are taken from a study of T cell responses to AZD1222 COVID-19 vaccine. Sequencing was performed with immunoSEQ multiplex PCR; in TCRdb, only in-frame clones are kept and a portion is missing. The sample holds 150,000 to 200,000 clones, 88% seen once. The J gene is TRBJ1-1, the V gene TRBV29-1, with no clear D. Sample: peripheral blood, taken 28 days after the second AZD1222 dose. The sequence was obtained from an adult who received the AZD1222 COVID-19 vaccine. The CDR3 DNA reads as TGCAGCGTTGATGATCGGACCGAGAACACTGAAGCTTTCTTT. This codes for CSVDDRTENTEAFF.